This TCR beta chain was obtained from a study of early T cells in non-severe SARS-CoV-2 infection. Study context: Sequenced material consisted of bulk RNA (from unsorted whole blood), and chains were unpaired. Study-level findings and limits: VDJdb matching, biased toward anti-spike CD8 responses, missed private and CD4 specificities.

This clonotype was detected many times. Its cognate antigen is unknown. The germline V gene encodes CDR1 SGHVS and CDR2 FNYEAQ. Trimming cost V 4 bases and J 3 bases; bases outside gene matches: 8. This CDR3 comprises 15 residues. Unique molecular identifiers were attached to individual cDNA molecules. TCRdb called the 5' RACE reads again in MiXCR, with one record for every CDR3 protein. The sample has around 50,000 distinct CDR3 sequences, roughly 12% seen once. The chain carries TRBV7-6 and TRBJ2-7, with 8 positions matching TRBD2. This clonotype was sampled from an adult who was a healthcare worker with PCR-confirmed SARS-CoV-2 infection or an uninfected control (not recorded which). The sequenced sample was whole blood. DNA of the CDR3: TGTGCCAGCAGCTACCTTCGGGAGGGGTACTACGAGCAGTACTTC. Protein sequence: CASSYLREGYYEQYF.